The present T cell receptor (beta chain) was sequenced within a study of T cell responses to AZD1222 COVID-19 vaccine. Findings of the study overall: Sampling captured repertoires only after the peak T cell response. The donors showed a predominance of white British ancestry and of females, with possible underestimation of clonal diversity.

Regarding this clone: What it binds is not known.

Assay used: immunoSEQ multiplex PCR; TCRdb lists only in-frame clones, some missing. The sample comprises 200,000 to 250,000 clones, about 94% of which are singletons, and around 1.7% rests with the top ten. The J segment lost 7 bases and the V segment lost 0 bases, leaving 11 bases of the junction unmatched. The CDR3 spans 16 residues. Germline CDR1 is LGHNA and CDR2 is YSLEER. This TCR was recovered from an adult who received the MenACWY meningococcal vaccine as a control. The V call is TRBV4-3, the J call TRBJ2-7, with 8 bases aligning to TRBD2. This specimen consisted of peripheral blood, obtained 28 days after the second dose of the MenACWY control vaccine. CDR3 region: CASSQDRGAGAWEQYF. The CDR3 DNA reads TGCGCCAGCAGCCAAGATCGAGGAGCGGGGGCCTGGGAGCAGTACTTC.